Below, 22 T cell receptor beta chains from the same sample are listed, as sequenced in a study of CD8 T cells in ankylosing spondylitis. TCRdb re-analysed the 5' RACE reads in MiXCR, keeping a single row per CDR3 protein. Of around 770,000 distinct CDR3 sequences listed, 10% to 15% are singletons. The study's findings and limits: What appeared characteristic of ankylosing spondylitis blood was a TCR beta motif of seven to nine highly homologous variants.

Their antigens are not known. Sequences were obtained from blood, either unsorted or a sorted T cell fraction (not recorded which). The source is a male donor with ankylosing spondylitis.

J is TRBJ2-7 and V is TRBV5-1; D unclear. The V gene lost 0 bases and the J gene lost 6 bases, with 16 bases spanning the gap. This CDR3 is built from 15 residues. Germline V gives CDR1 SGHRS, CDR2 YFSETQ. Here the CDR3 DNA reads TGCGCCAGCAGCTTGGCGCCGGATTGGAAGACCGAGCAGTACTTC. Residues: CASSLAPDWKTEQYF.

The V and J genes are TRBV4-1 and TRBJ2-7, with D hard to call. Trimming removed 0 bases from V and 0 bases from J, with 12 bases in between. The CDR3 is 16 residues long. The germline V gene has CDR1 MGHRA and CDR2 YSYEKL. This CDR3 is CASSQDIRRSSYEQYF. CDR3 coding DNA: TGCGCCAGCAGCCAAGATATCCGGAGAAGCTCCTACGAGCAGTACTTC.

This clonotype showed up just a few times. The rearrangement links TRBV6-2 or TRBV6-3 to TRBJ2-3; D is unclear. V was cut by 3 bases and J by 2 bases, with 12 bases left in between. The CDR3 is 15 amino acids. Per germline, CDR1 MNHEY and CDR2 SVGEGT. CDR3: CASSYARMITDTQYF. CDR3 nucleotide sequence: TGTGCCAGCAGTTATGCCCGTATGATCACAGATACGCAGTATTTT.

The chain employs TRBV12-3 or TRBV12-4 and TRBJ2-7; TRBD2 aligns across 8 bases. V lost 5 bases to trimming and J lost 2 bases; unmatched junction nucleotides: 8. The CDR3 totals 15 residues. CDR3 sequence reads: CASSVVGLGTYEQYF. Here the CDR3 DNA reads TGTGCCAGCAGTGTAGTGGGACTAGGGACCTACGAGCAGTACTTC.

This clonotype was detected only a few times. This chain links TRBV20-1 with TRBJ2-7, with D possibly matching TRBD2 (6 bases). Trimming removed 5 bases at V and 7 bases at J, with 18 bases between. Germline V gene sequence: CDR1 DFQATT, CDR2 SNEGSKA (reference sequence). The CDR3 length is 13 residues. The CDR3 loop reads CSAPRPAAGEQYF. As DNA, the CDR3 is TGCAGTGCTCCCAGGCCAGCGGCGGGGGAGCAGTACTTC.

This clonotype showed up just a few times. The V gene is TRBV20-1, the J gene TRBJ1-5; D is ambiguous. The V and J ends lost 0 bases and 5 bases respectively, with 14 bases between them. CDR1 and CDR2 (germline): DFQATT, SNEGSKA (reference sequence). There are 15 residues in the CDR3. As DNA, the CDR3 is TGCAGTGCTAGAGAGGGGTGGGCAGAGGATCAGCCCCAGCATTTT. Translating gives CSAREGWAEDQPQHF.

The chain recombines TRBV9 with TRBJ2-5; TRBD1 matches 8 bases. CDR1 and CDR2 (germline): SGDLS, YYNGEE. There are 15 residues in the CDR3. V gave up 3 bases and J gave up 5 bases; unmatched junction bases: 9. CDR3 amino acids: CASSDLGQGWETQYF. The CDR3 DNA follows: TGTGCCAGCAGCGACCTCGGACAGGGATGGGAGACCCAGTACTTC.

The chain combines TRBV12-3 or TRBV12-4 with TRBJ1-4, with TRBD1 matching 7 bases. The CDR3 has 15 residues. Germline trimming cut 5 bases from V and 7 bases from J; bases unmatched to any gene: 10. The CDR3 sequence is CASSLTGAQSEKLFF. CDR3 DNA: TGTGCCAGCAGTCTTACAGGGGCCCAAAGTGAAAAACTGTTTTTT.

This clonotype was seen more than once but under ten times. V gene TRBV15 combines with J gene TRBJ1-1; TRBD1 might be the D (5 bases). This CDR3 contains 13 residues. Germline lookup yields CDR1 LNHNV and CDR2 YYDKDF (reference sequence). Trimming removed 1 base from V and 5 bases from J, with 8 bases in between. The CDR3 reads CATSRAGLTEAFF. CDR3 DNA: TGTGCCACCAGCAGAGCAGGGCTGACTGAAGCTTTCTTT.

The V call is TRBV12-3 or TRBV12-4, the J call TRBJ1-1; 8 bases map to TRBD1. The CDR3 runs to 15 residues. The J segment lost 0 bases and the V segment lost 6 bases, leaving 6 bases of the junction unmatched. CDR3 residues: CASSEGDRMNTEAFF. The CDR3 DNA reads TGTGCCAGCAGCGAAGGGGACAGGATGAACACTGAAGCTTTCTTT.

This clonotype was recorded many times. The CDR3 nucleotides read TGCGCCAGCAGCCCGTATGGGGGATACGCCTCCTACAATGAGCAGTTCTTC. Protein product: CASSPYGGYASYNEQFF. The chain combines TRBV5-1 with TRBJ2-1; D possibly matches TRBD1 or TRBD2 (5 bases each). Germline V gene sequence: CDR1 SGHRS, CDR2 YFSETQ. The CDR3 length is 17 residues. V was trimmed by 4 bases and J by 0 bases, leaving 17 bases between them.

J is TRBJ2-4 and V is TRBV10-3, with 8 bases fitting TRBD2. Trimming cost V 0 bases and J 11 bases; bases outside gene matches: 9. Per germline, CDR1 ENHRY and CDR2 SYGVKD. CDR3 length: 15 amino acids. The CDR3 region is CAISESQRGPSVQYF. In nucleotides, the CDR3 is TGTGCCATCAGTGAGTCCCAGCGGGGGCCATCCGTTCAGTACTTC.

This clonotype was found a few times. The chain links TRBV5-1 to TRBJ2-5; 10 positions match TRBD1. The length of the CDR3 is 16 residues. Germline lookup yields CDR1 SGHRS and CDR2 YFSETQ. The ends lost 2 bases at V and 5 bases at J; junction bases unmatched: 9. The CDR3 reads CASSFDVTGGAETQYF. DNA of the CDR3: TGCGCCAGCAGCTTTGACGTGACAGGGGGCGCGGAGACCCAGTACTTC.

This clonotype was detected only a few times. The chain has TRBV12-3 or TRBV12-4 and TRBJ1-5; no clear D gene. The V end was cut by 3 bases, the J end by 5 bases, with 5 bases between. The CDR3 totals 12 residues. The CDR3 nucleotides are TGTGCCAGCAGTTTTGAAGATCAGCCCCAGCATTTT. Translating gives CASSFEDQPQHF.

This clonotype was detected a few times. The V call is TRBV20-1, the J call TRBJ2-4; 10 nucleotides agree with TRBD1. The trim removed 6 bases at V and 6 bases at J, leaving 14 bases unmatched. CDR3 length equals 16 residues. Germline values: CDR1 DFQATT, CDR2 SNEGSKA (reference sequence). The CDR3 here is CSAPDPGQGMRNIQYF. The DNA for the CDR3 is TGCAGTGCGCCGGACCCGGGACAGGGGATGAGAAACATTCAGTACTTC.

This sequence joins TRBV25-1 and TRBJ2-5; perhaps TRBD2 as D (5 bases). The CDR3 sequence is 13 residues long. Germline assignment: CDR1 MGHDK and CDR2 SYGVNS. V lost 3 bases and J 5 bases, leaving 10 bases between the germline ends. CDR3 nucleotide sequence: TGTGCCAGCAGTGAGTCGGGAAGGGAGACCCAGTACTTC. Its protein product is CASSESGRETQYF.

The rearrangement uses TRBV11-1 and TRBJ1-2; the match to TRBD1 covers 12 bases. V lost 5 bases, J lost 2 bases, and 12 bases stayed unmatched. CDR1 and CDR2 (germline): SGHAT, FQDESV (reference sequence). The CDR3 spans 18 residues. CDR3 amino acids: CASSLGTGGALENYGYTF. DNA of the CDR3: TGTGCCAGCAGCCTAGGGACAGGGGGCGCCCTCGAAAACTATGGCTACACCTTC.

This clonotype occurred a few times. The chain is built from TRBV6-1 and TRBJ1-6; TRBD1 agrees at 7 bases. J was trimmed by 10 bases and V by 4 bases; bases with no gene match: 10. The CDR3 has 15 residues. CDR1 is MNHNS and CDR2 is SASEGT in the germline V gene. As DNA, the CDR3 is TGTGCCAGCAGTGCCCAGACAGGGAGAAGCTCACCCCTCCACTTT. Protein product: CASSAQTGRSSPLHF.

This clonotype was observed a few times. The chain combines TRBV30 with TRBJ1-5; 7 positions match TRBD1. Trimming removed 0 bases from V and 5 bases from J; junction bases left unmatched: 4. CDR3 length equals 14 residues. Germline V gene sequence: CDR1 GTSNPN, CDR2 SVGIG (reference sequence). The chain's CDR3 is CAWSVAQGDQPQHF. DNA of the CDR3: TGTGCCTGGAGTGTAGCCCAGGGGGATCAGCCCCAGCATTTT.

The sample holds many counts of this clonotype. The J gene is TRBJ2-5, the V gene TRBV5-1; D is undetermined. The CDR3 length is 15 residues. Germline loops: CDR1 SGHRS, CDR2 YFSETQ. Between the trimmed V and J ends, which lost 4 bases and 3 bases, there was a span of 16 bases. The CDR3 is CASSPVLGRKETQYF. In DNA, the CDR3 is TGCGCCAGCAGCCCGGTTCTAGGCCGTAAAGAGACCCAGTACTTC. The full variable domain, in which reference TRBV5-1 and TRBJ2-5 provide the parts outside the CDR3, is KAGVTQTPRYLIKTRGQQVTLSCSPISGHRSVSWYQQTPGQGLQFLFEYFSETQRNKGNFPGRFSGRQFSNSRSEMNVSTLELGDSALYLCASSPVLGRKETQYFGPGTRLLVL.

The chain recombines TRBV29-1 with TRBJ1-1, with D possibly being TRBD1 (6 bases). The V end was cut by 4 bases, the J end by 1 base, with 13 bases between. CDR1 and CDR2 (germline): SQVTM, ANQGSEA. The CDR3 runs to 14 residues. The CDR3 region has the DNA TGCAGCGTTGGGAGGGGGTCGGAGAACACTGAAGCTTTCTTT. It encodes CSVGRGSENTEAFF.

The J gene is TRBJ2-2, the V gene TRBV29-1; D is undetermined. Germline CDR1 and CDR2: SQVTM and ANQGSEA. The V and J ends lost 4 bases and 2 bases respectively, with 8 bases between them. This CDR3 has 13 residues. The CDR3 bases are TGCAGCGTTGGGCAGACTAACACCGGGGAGCTGTTTTTT. It specifies CSVGQTNTGELFF.